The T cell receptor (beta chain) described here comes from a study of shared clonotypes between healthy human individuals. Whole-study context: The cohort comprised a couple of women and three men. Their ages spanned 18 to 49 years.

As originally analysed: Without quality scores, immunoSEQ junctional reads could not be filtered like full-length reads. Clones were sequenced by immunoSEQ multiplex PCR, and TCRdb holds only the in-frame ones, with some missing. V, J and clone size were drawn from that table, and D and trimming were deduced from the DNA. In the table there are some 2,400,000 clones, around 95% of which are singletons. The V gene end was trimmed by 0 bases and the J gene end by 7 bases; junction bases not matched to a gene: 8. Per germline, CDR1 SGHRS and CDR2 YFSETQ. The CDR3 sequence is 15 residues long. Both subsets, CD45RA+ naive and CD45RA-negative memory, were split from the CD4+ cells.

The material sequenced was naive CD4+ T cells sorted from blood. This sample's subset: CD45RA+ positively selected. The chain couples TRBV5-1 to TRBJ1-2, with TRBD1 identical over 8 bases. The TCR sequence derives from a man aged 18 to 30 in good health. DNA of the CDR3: TGCGCCAGCAGCTTGGATCCCGGACAGGGTGGTGGCTACACCTTC. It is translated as CASSLDPGQGGGYTF.